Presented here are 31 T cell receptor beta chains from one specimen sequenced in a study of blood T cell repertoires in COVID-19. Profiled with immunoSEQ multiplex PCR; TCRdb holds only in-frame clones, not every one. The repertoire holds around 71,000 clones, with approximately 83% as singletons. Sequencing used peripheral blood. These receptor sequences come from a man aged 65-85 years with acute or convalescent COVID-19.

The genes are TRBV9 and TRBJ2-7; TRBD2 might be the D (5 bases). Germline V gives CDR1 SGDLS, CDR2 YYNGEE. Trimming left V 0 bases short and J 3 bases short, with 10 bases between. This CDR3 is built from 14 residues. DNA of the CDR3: TGTGCCAGCAGCGTAGGAGGGATTGGCTACGAGCAGTACTTC. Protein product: CASSVGGIGYEQYF.

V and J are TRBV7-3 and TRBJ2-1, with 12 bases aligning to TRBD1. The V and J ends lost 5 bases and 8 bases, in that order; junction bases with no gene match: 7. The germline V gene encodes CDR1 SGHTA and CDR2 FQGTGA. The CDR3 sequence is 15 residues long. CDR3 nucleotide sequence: TGTGCCAGCAGCCCAGGGACAGGGGGCACGGATGAGCAGTTCTTC. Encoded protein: CASSPGTGGTDEQFF.

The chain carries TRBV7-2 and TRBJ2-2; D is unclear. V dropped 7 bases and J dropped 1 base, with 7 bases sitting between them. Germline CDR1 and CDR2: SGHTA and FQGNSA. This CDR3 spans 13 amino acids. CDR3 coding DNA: TGTGCCAGCAAATTCGGGAACACCGGGGAGCTGTTTTTT. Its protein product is CASKFGNTGELFF.

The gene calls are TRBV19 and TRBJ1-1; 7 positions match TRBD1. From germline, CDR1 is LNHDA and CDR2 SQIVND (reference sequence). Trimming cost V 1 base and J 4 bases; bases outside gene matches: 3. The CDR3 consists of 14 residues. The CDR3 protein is CASSIAGTATEAFF. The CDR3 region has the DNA TGTGCCAGTAGTATAGCCGGGACAGCCACTGAAGCTTTCTTT.

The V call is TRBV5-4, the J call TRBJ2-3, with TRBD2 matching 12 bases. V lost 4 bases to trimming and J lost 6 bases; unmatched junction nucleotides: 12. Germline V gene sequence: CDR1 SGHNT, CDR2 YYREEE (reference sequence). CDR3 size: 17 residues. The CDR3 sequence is CASSRHPSGRASDTQYF. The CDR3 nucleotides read TGTGCCAGCAGCCGCCACCCTAGCGGGAGGGCCTCCGATACGCAGTATTTT.

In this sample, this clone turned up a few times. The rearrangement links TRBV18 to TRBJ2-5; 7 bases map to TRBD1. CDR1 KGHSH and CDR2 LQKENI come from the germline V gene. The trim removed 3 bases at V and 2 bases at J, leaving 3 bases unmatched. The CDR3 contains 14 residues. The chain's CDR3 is CASSPRQGQETQYF. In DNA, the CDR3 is TGTGCCAGCTCACCGAGACAGGGTCAAGAGACCCAGTACTTC.

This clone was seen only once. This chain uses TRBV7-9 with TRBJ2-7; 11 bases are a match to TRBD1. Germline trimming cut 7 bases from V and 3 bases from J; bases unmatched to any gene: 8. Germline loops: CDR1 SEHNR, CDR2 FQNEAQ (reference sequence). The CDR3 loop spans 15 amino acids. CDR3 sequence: CASTKSGTGGYEQYF. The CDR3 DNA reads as TGTGCCAGCACCAAATCCGGGACAGGGGGCTACGAGCAGTACTTC.

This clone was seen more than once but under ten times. CDR3 bases: TGTGCTAGTGGTTTGGAACTAATAGCGGGGCTCCTAGATACGCAGTATTTT. It yields the protein CASGLELIAGLLDTQYF. The genes are TRBV12-5 and TRBJ2-3; TRBD2 matches at 8 bases. This CDR3 contains 17 residues. The ends lost 1 base at V and 5 bases at J; junction bases unmatched: 11. Germline assignment: CDR1 LGHNT and CDR2 FRNRAP.

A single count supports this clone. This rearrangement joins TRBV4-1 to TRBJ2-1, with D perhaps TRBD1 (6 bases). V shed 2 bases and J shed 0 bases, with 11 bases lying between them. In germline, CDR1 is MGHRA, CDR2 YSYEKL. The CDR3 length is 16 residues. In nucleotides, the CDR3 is TGCGCCAGCAGCCAACCCGACAGGAGCTCCTACAATGAGCAGTTCTTC. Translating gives CASSQPDRSSYNEQFF.

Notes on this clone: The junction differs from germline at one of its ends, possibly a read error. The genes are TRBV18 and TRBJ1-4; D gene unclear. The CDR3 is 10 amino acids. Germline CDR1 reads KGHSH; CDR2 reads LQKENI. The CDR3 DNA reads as TGTGCCAGCTCACCGATGCAGGTGGGTTTT. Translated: CASSPMQVGF.

This chain's CDR3 is CASVAGRSYNEQFF. Written as DNA, the CDR3 is TGTGCCAGCGTAGCGGGACGCTCCTACAATGAGCAGTTCTTC. This chain joins TRBV6-5 and TRBJ2-1; 8 bases are shared with TRBD2. V dropped 8 bases and J dropped 0; count of bases not matched to a gene: 3. This CDR3 comprises 14 residues. CDR1 is MNHEY and CDR2 is SVGAGI in the germline V gene.

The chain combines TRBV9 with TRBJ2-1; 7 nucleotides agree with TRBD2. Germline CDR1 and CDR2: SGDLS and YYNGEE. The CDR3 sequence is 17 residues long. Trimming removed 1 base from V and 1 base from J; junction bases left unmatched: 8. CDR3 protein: CASSVLGGRTSYNEQFF. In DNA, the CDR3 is TGTGCCAGCAGCGTACTTGGCGGGAGAACGTCCTACAATGAGCAGTTCTTC.

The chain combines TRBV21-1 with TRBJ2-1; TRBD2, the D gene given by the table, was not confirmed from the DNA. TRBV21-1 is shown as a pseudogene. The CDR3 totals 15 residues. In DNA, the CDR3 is TGTGCCAGCAGCAAAGAAACTAGCGGCTACAATGAGCAGTTCTTC. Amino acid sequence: CASSKETSGYNEQFF.

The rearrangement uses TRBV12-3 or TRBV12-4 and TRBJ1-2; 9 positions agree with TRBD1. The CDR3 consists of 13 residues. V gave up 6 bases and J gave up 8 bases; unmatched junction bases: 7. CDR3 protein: CASRYGQGYGYTF. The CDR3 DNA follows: TGTGCCAGCAGATATGGACAGGGGTACGGCTACACCTTC.

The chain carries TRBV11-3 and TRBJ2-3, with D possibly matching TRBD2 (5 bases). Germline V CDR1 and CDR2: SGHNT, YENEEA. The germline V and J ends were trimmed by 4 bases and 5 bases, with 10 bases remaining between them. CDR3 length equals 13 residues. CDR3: CASSSNAGDTQYF. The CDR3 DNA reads TGTGCCAGCAGCTCTAACGCGGGAGATACGCAGTATTTT.

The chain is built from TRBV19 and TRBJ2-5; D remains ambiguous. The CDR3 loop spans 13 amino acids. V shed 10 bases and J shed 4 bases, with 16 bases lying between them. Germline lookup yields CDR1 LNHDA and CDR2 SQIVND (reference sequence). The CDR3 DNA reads TGTGCCACCGCCAGAAGTCGTGGAGAGACCCAGTACTTC. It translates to CATARSRGETQYF.

In nucleotides, the CDR3 is TGTGCCAGCAGCTTGGGCCTAGCGGGAGAACAGCAGTACTTC. This codes for CASSLGLAGEQQYF. The chain is built from TRBV5-4 and TRBJ2-7, with 10 bases lining up with TRBD2. The length of the CDR3 is 14 residues. Germline V lookup: CDR1 SGHNT, CDR2 YYREEE (reference sequence). Germline trimming cut 0 bases from V and 8 bases from J; bases unmatched to any gene: 5.

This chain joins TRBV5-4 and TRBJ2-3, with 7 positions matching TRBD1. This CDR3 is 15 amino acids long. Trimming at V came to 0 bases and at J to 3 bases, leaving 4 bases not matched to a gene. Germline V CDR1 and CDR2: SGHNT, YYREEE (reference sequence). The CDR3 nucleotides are TGTGCCAGCAGCTTGGATGGGACAGCTACAGATACGCAGTATTTT. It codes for CASSLDGTATDTQYF.

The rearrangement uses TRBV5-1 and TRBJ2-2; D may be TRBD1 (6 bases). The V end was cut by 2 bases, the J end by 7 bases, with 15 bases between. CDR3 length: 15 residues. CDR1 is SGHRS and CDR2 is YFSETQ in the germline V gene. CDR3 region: CASSFRQAKIGELFF. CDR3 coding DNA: TGCGCCAGCAGCTTCCGACAGGCGAAAATCGGGGAGCTGTTTTTT.

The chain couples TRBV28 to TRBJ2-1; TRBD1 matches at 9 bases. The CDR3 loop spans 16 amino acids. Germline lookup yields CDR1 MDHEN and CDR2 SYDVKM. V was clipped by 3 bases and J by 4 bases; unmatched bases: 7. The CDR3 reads CASSFSGTGSYNEQFF. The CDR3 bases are TGTGCCAGCAGTTTCTCCGGGACAGGGTCTTACAATGAGCAGTTCTTC.

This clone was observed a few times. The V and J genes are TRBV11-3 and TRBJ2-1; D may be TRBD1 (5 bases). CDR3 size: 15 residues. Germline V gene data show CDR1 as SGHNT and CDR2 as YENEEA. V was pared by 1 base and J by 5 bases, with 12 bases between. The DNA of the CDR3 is TGTGCCAGCAGCTTAGTCAAGGGGATGGACAATGAGCAGTTCTTC. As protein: CASSLVKGMDNEQFF.

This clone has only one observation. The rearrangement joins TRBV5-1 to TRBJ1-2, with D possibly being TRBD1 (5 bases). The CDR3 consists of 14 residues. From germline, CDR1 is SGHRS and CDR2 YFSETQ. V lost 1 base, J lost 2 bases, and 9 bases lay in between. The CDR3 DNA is TGCGCCAGCAGCTTGTCGGCAGGGAACTATGGCTACACCTTC. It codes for CASSLSAGNYGYTF.

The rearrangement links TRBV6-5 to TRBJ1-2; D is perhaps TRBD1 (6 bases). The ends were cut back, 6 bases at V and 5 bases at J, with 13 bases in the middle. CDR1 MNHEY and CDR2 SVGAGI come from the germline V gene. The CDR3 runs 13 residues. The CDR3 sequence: CASSRDKSYGYTF. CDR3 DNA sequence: TGTGCCAGCAGCCGGGACAAATCATATGGCTACACCTTC.

The CDR3 DNA reads TGTGCCAGCAGTTTATCCCCCCCGGACAGAGGCTACGAGCAGTACTTC. This gives the protein CASSLSPPDRGYEQYF. This sequence joins TRBV27 and TRBJ2-7; possible D gene TRBD1, 6 bases. Trimming removed 0 bases at V and 3 bases at J, with 15 bases between. This CDR3 spans 16 amino acids. Germline lookup yields CDR1 MNHEY and CDR2 SMNVEV (reference sequence).

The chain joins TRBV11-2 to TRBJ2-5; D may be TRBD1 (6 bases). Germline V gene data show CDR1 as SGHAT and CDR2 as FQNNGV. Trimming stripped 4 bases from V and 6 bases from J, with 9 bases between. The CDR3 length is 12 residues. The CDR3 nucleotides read TGTGCCAGCAGCTGGGACACTAAGACCCAGTACTTC. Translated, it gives CASSWDTKTQYF.

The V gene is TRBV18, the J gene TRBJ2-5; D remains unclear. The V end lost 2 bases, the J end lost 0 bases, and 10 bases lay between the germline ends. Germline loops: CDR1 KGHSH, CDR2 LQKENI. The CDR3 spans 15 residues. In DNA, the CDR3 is TGTGCCAGCTCACCAGTAACCCAGTACCAAGAGACCCAGTACTTC. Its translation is CASSPVTQYQETQYF. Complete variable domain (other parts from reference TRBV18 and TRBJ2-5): NAGVMQNPRHLVRRRGQEARLRCSPMKGHSHVYWYRQLPEEGLKFMVYLQKENIIDESGMPKERFSAEFPKEGPSILRIQQVVRGDSAAYFCASSPVTQYQETQYFGPGTRLLVL.

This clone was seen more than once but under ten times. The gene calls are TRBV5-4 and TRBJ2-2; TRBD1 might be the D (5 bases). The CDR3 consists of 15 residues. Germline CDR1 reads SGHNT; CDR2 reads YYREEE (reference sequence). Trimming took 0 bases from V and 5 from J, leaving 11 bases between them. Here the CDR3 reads CASSLAGSRTGELFF. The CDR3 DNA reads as TGTGCCAGCAGCTTGGCAGGGTCGAGGACCGGGGAGCTGTTTTTT.

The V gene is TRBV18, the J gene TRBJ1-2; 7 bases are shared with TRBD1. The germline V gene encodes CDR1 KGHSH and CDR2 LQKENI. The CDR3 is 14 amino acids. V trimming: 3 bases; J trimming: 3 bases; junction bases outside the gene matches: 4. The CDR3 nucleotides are TGTGCCAGCTCACCTGGGCAGGGGGACTATGGCTACACCTTC. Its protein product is CASSPGQGDYGYTF.

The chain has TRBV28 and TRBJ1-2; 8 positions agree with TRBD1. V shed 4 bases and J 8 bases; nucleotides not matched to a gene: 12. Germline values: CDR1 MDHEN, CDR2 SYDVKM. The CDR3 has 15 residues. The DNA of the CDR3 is TGTGCCAGCAGTTCTAGGGGGACAGGTCGCGAGGGCTACACCTTC. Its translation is CASSSRGTGREGYTF.

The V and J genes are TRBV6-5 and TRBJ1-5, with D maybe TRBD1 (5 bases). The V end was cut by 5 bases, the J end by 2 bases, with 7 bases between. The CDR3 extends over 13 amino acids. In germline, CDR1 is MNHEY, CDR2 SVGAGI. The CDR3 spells CASSRGGNQPQHF. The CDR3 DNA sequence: TGTGCCAGCAGTCGGGGGGGCAATCAGCCCCAGCATTTT.

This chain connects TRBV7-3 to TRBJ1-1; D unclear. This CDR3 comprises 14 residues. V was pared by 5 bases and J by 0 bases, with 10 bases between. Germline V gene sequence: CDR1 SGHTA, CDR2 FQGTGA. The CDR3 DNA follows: TGTGCCAGCAGCGTTAGACACCTGAACACTGAAGCTTTCTTT. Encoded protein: CASSVRHLNTEAFF.